This entry concerns a single T cell receptor beta chain. The data were taken from a study of T cell changes during pregnancy in multiple sclerosis. The table came from immunoSEQ multiplex PCR; TCRdb's copy has only in-frame clones and leaves some out. The table shows around 69,000 clones, with around 92% occurring only once. CDR3 size: 17 residues. The ends lost 5 bases at V and 4 bases at J; junction bases unmatched: 17. Looked up from germline, CDR1 is SEHNR and CDR2 is FQNEAQ (reference sequence). The receptor was derived from a female donor with multiple sclerosis, enrolled in a pregnancy study. Sequencing was performed on peripheral blood, taken in the first trimester of pregnancy. The V and J genes are TRBV7-9 and TRBJ2-7, with TRBD1 matching over 7 bases. The CDR3 sequence: CASSPRQGEIMGYEQYF. The CDR3 DNA is TGTGCCAGCAGCCCCCGACAGGGAGAAATAATGGGTTACGAGCAGTACTTC.